Listed here are 10 T cell receptor beta chains from one sample, sequenced in a study of vaccination and CD4 T cells after COVID-19. No antigen has been assigned to these receptors. CD4+ T cells that had been cultured provided DNA sequenced with the Oncomine TCR Beta short-read assay. A single record per CDR3 protein comes from TCRdb applying MiXCR to the PCR reads. Altogether 10,000 to 15,000 distinct CDR3 sequences are present, about 30% being singletons, with the ten largest covering 23%. Treatment noted: approximately 10-day PBMC culture with coronavirus spike peptide pools or control peptides (ViraFEST assay). The sample was cultured CD4+ T cells from blood. These receptors originate from a human donor with COVID-19.

This clonotype was seen a few times. This chain links TRBV2 with TRBJ2-2; possibly TRBD2 for D (5 bases). Germline V CDR1 and CDR2: SNHLY, FYNNEI. CDR3 length: 16 amino acids. V lost 2 bases, J lost 3 bases, and 13 bases lay in between. The CDR3 loop is CASSEWTRGDTGELFF. The CDR3 DNA follows: TGTGCCAGCAGTGAATGGACTCGCGGCGACACCGGGGAGCTGTTTTTT.

The V gene is TRBV6-1, the J gene TRBJ1-6, with D perhaps matching TRBD1 (5 bases). Per the germline V gene, CDR1 is MNHNS and CDR2 is SASEGT. This CDR3 has 16 residues. The V end was cut by 2 bases, the J end by 1 base, with 9 bases between. This CDR3 is CASSERRGSYNSPLHF. CDR3 nucleotides: TGTGCCAGCAGTGAAAGGAGGGGATCCTATAATTCACCCCTCCACTTT.

In its sample, this clonotype was seen a few times. The chain links TRBV7-9 to TRBJ2-2; D is uncertain. The V gene's germline CDR1 is SEHNR and CDR2 FQNEAQ (reference sequence). The CDR3 length is 15 residues. V lost 10 bases and J 1 base, leaving 16 bases between the germline ends. The DNA of the CDR3 is TGTGCCACACACCCTGAAAGACAGAACACCGGGGAGCTGTTTTTT. Translating it yields CATHPERQNTGELFF.

The chain has TRBV27 and TRBJ2-3, with TRBD2 matching over 7 bases. The CDR3 is 18 amino acids. V was pared by 5 bases and J by 1 base, with 15 bases of the junction left unmatched. Germline CDR1 and CDR2: MNHEY and SMNVEV (reference sequence). The CDR3 DNA is TGTGCCAGCAGTGTCGTTTTGTCGAGCGGGGCCCGCACAGATACGCAGTATTTT. It encodes CASSVVLSSGARTDTQYF.

The V gene is TRBV2, the J gene TRBJ1-2; TRBD1 agrees at 9 bases. This CDR3 contains 13 residues. V gave up 6 bases and J gave up 8 bases; unmatched junction bases: 7. Germline CDR1 is SNHLY and CDR2 is FYNNEI. The CDR3: CASRGTGKGGYTF. CDR3 nucleotide sequence: TGTGCCAGCAGGGGGACAGGGAAAGGGGGCTACACCTTC.

The genes are TRBV10-2 and TRBJ2-7; D not certain. The CDR3 runs to 12 residues. Germline V lookup: CDR1 WSHSY, CDR2 SAAADI. V was pared by 3 bases and J by 6 bases, with 9 bases between. The CDR3 DNA sequence: TGCGCCAGCAGTGAAGTCCGCCCCGAGCAGTACTTC. As protein: CASSEVRPEQYF.

The chain links TRBV7-3 to TRBJ1-1; D not resolved. The CDR3 loop spans 15 amino acids. Trimming pared 0 bases from V and 3 bases from J, leaving 11 bases between. Per germline, CDR1 SGHTA and CDR2 FQGTGA. The CDR3 bases are TGTGCCAGCAGCTTAACCGCTGGAAAGTACACTGAAGCTTTCTTT. Protein product: CASSLTAGKYTEAFF.

The chain links TRBV25-1 to TRBJ2-1; D ambiguous. Germline-derived CDR1 and CDR2 are MGHDK and SYGVNS. The CDR3 is 15 residues long. V gave up 1 base and J gave up 10 bases, with 17 bases separating them. The CDR3 protein is CASSEWRTTAREQFF. The CDR3 DNA follows: TGTGCCAGCAGTGAATGGAGAACCACTGCGAGGGAGCAGTTCTTC.

This clonotype has more than one count but fewer than ten. The chain couples TRBV10-2 to TRBJ2-2; 9 nucleotides line up with TRBD2. Germline trimming cut 4 bases from V and 6 bases from J; bases unmatched to any gene: 9. Germline CDR1 is WSHSY and CDR2 is SAAADI. The CDR3 loop spans 16 amino acids. The CDR3: CASSVPSGLASGELFF. DNA of the CDR3: TGCGCCAGCAGTGTCCCATCTGGACTAGCGTCCGGGGAGCTGTTTTTT.

This clonotype was seen only a few times. The chain has TRBV4-3 and TRBJ1-6; D is unresolved. Germline loops: CDR1 LGHNA, CDR2 YSLEER. CDR3 length: 14 amino acids. V dropped 4 bases and J dropped 5 bases, with 9 bases sitting between them. In DNA, the CDR3 is TGCGCCAGCAGCCTGACTCTTGATAATTCACCCCTCCACTTT. It translates to CASSLTLDNSPLHF.